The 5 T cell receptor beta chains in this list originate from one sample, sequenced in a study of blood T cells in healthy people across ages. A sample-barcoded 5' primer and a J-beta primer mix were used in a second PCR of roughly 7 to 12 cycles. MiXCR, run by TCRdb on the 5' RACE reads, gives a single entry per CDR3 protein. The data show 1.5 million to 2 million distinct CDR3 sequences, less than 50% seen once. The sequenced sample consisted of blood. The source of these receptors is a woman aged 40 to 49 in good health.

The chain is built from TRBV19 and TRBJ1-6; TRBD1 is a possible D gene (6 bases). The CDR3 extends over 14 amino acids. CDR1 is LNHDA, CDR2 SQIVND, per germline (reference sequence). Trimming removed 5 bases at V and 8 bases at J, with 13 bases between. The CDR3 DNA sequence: TGTGCCAGTAGTCCAGGACAGCGAGATTCACCCCTCCACTTT. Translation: CASSPGQRDSPLHF. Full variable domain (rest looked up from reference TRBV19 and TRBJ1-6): DGGITQSPKYLFRKEGQNVTLSCEQNLNHDAMYWYRQDPGQGLRLIYYSQIVNDFQKGDIAEGYSVSREKKESFPLTVTSAQKNPTAFYLCASSPGQRDSPLHFGNGTRLTVT.

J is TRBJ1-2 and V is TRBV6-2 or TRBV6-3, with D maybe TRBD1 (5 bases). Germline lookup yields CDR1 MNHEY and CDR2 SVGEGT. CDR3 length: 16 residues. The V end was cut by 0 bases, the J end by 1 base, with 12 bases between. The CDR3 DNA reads TGTGCCAGCAGTTACTCGTACCAGACAGTTAACTATGGCTACACCTTC. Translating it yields CASSYSYQTVNYGYTF.

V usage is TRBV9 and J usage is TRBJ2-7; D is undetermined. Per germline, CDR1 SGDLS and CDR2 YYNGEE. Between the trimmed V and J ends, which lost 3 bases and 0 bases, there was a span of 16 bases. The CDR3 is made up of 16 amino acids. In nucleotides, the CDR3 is TGTGCCAGCAGCGGCCTCTCGGGCGTAAGCTCCTACGAGCAGTACTTC. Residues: CASSGLSGVSSYEQYF.

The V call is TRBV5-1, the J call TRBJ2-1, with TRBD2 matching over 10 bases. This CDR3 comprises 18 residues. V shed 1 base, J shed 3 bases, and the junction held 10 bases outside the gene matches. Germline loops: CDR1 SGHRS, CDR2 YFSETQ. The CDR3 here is CASSLLPAGGPNYNEQFF. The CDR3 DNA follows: TGCGCCAGCAGCTTGCTTCCAGCGGGGGGGCCGAACTACAATGAGCAGTTCTTC.

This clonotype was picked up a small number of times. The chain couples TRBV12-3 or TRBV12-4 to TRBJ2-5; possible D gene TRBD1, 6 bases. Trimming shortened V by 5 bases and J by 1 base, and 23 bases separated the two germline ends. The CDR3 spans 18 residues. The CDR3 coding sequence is TGTGCCAGCAGTCACCAACAGGGATCGGGGCTCCGCCAAGAGACCCAGTACTTC. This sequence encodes CASSHQQGSGLRQETQYF.